The rows below give T cell receptor beta chains drawn from one sample of a study of radiotherapy plus CTLA-4 blockade in lung cancer. Using immunoSEQ multiplex PCR, the repertoire was profiled, and TCRdb retains in-frame clones only, with some absent. The sample yields 56,000 or so clones, more than 60% seen once. The source material was peripheral blood, sampled from a patient treated with radiotherapy plus ipilimumab. The receptors here all came from a human donor with non-small cell lung cancer who had a complete response to radiotherapy plus ipilimumab. Both conserved end residues are part of each CDR3. Each record gives: clone size, D gene, V gene, J gene, CDR3 DNA, CDR3 protein. A D gene is named only where the DNA matches it firmly. Clone size is not always given. Where it is, it says once, few, many or a class for expanded clones.

>few|.|TRBV6-5|TRBJ1-5
TGTGCCAGCAGTTACTGGGCGGGTCAGCCCCAGCATTTT
CASSYWAGQPQHF
>.|.|TRBV7-8|TRBJ1-1
TGTGCCAGCAGCTTAGGGGGCAGGCACTTAGGAGCTTTCTTT
CASSLGGRHLGAFF
>.|TRBD2|TRBV7-2|TRBJ2-1
TGTGCCAGCAGCCCATCACGGACTAGCGGGTTATACAATGAGCAGTTCTTC
CASSPSRTSGLYNEQFF
>.|.|TRBV5-1|TRBJ1-2
TGCGCCAGCAGCTTGGGGGCTGTAGACCCTAATAACTATGGCTACACCTTC
CASSLGAVDPNNYGYTF
>.|.|TRBV11-2|TRBJ1-1
TGTGCCAGCACCCCCGGGTTAGGCACTGAAGCTTTCTTT
CASTPGLGTEAFF
>.|.|TRBV21-1|TRBJ2-5
TGTGCCAGCAGCTCTCGCCGACTAGCGGGGGGCGACAAAGAGACCCAGTACTTC
CASSSRRLAGGDKETQYF
>.|.|TRBV4-3|TRBJ1-6
TGCGCCAGCAGCCAAAAAGGTGGGCCGAGCTCCTATAATTCACCCCTCCACTTT
CASSQKGGPSSYNSPLHF
>.|.|TRBV2|TRBJ2-2
TGTGCCAGCAGTGATTGGGTGGGAGGCATACCGAACACCGGGGAGCTGTTTTTT
CASSDWVGGIPNTGELFF
>.|.|TRBV4-3|TRBJ2-1
TGCGCCAGCAGCCAAGATTTCGGGAGCTATGAGCAGTTCTTC
CASSQDFGSYEQFF
>.|TRBD1|TRBV5-1|TRBJ2-3
TGCGCCAGCGGCAACGAGGGGGCGAGCACAGATACGCAGTATTTT
CASGNEGASTDTQYF
>.|.|TRBV7-8|TRBJ1-1
TGTGCCAGCAGCTTACGCGAGGGAGGAGGATTGAACACTGAAGCTTTCTTT
CASSLREGGGLNTEAFF
>.|.|TRBV5-8|TRBJ2-1
TGTGCCAGCAGCTCGCGAGGTAGCTCCTACAATGAGCAGTTCTTC
CASSSRGSSYNEQFF
>.|.|TRBV30|TRBJ2-1
TGTGCCTGGTCTAAGGCGGGGGCAGGGGAGCAGTTCTTC
CAWSKAGAGEQFF
>.|.|TRBV4-3|TRBJ1-3
TGCGCCAGCAGCCAAGGAAAGAGCTCTGGAAACACCATATATTTT
CASSQGKSSGNTIYF
>.|TRBD1|TRBV13|TRBJ1-5
TGTGCCAGCAGCTTAGGCAGGGGGGCAGGACAGCCCCAGCATTTT
CASSLGRGAGQPQHF
>.|TRBD1|TRBV4-1|TRBJ2-1
TGCGCCAGCAGCCCCTTTCCGGGGACCGGGACAGGGAGATCGGGGCAGTTCTTC
CASSPFPGTGTGRSGQFF
>.|.|TRBV29-1|TRBJ1-2
TGCAGCGCCCGGACTGAGTATGGCTACACCTTC
CSARTEYGYTF
>.|TRBD1|TRBV9|TRBJ2-2
TGTGCCAGCAGCGTAGGAGGGACAGGGAAAACCGGGGAGCTGTTTTTT
CASSVGGTGKTGELFF
>.|TRBD2|TRBV12-5|TRBJ2-1
TGTGCTAGTGGCGGACGGGGGGAAGGGTACAATGAGCAGTTCTTC
CASGGRGEGYNEQFF
>.|.|TRBV4-1|TRBJ1-2
TGCGCCAGCAGCACTACAGGGTATGGCTACACCTTC
CASSTTGYGYTF
>.|TRBD1|TRBV9|TRBJ1-4
TGTGCCAGCAGCGTAGGGACAGGGGGTGAAAAACTGTTTTTT
CASSVGTGGEKLFF
>.|TRBD2|TRBV4-3|TRBJ2-3
TGCGCCAGCAGCCAACAAGGACTAGCGGGGGGTTGGGATACAGATACGCAGTATTTT
CASSQQGLAGGWDTDTQYF
>.|TRBD1|TRBV10-3|TRBJ1-1
TGTGCCATCAGCGGACAGGGGGGGAACACTGAAGCTTTCTTT
CAISGQGGNTEAFF
>.|.|TRBV10-3|TRBJ2-1
TGTGCCATCACCTCTGAGGACACCGCCCGCAAGCAGTTCTTC
CAITSEDTARKQFF
>.|.|TRBV6-4|TRBJ2-4
TGTGCCAGCAGTGACTCGAAACAGCCGATTAAAAACATTCAGTACTTC
CASSDSKQPIKNIQYF
>.|.|TRBV6-5|TRBJ1-1
TGTGCCAGCAGCTATGACAGGACGAGGAGCACTGAAGCTTTCTTT
CASSYDRTRSTEAFF
>.|.|TRBV6-5|TRBJ2-7
TGTGCCAGCAGCCGCATGCGCGGTCACTACGAGCAGTACTTC
CASSRMRGHYEQYF
>.|.|TRBV15|TRBJ1-5
TGTGCCACCAGCAGAGCCCAACAGCCCCAGCATTTT
CATSRAQQPQHF
>few|TRBD2|TRBV2|TRBJ2-7
TGTGCCAGCAGTGTGCTCGCGGGGGTTGTTGGTGAGCAGTACTTC
CASSVLAGVVGEQYF